The T cell receptor (beta chain) described here comes from a study of vaccination and CD4 T cells after COVID-19. About the study: Convalescent cases consisted of six males and four females, of whom two were Hispanic. Stimulation of the cells used overlapping spike peptide pools from SARS-CoV-2 and from the common cold coronaviruses HCoV-NL63, HCoV-OC43 and HCoV-229E. Typically, post-vaccine samples were obtained a median about 79 days after dose two, within a range of 14 to 241.

Researchers used the Oncomine TCR Beta short-read assay to sequence DNA from cultured CD4+ T cells. TCRdb analysed the PCR reads with MiXCR anew, one entry per CDR3 protein. The table shows about 5,000 distinct CDR3 sequences, with approximately 71% occurring only once. This sample's treatment: approximately nine-day PBMC culture with coronavirus spike peptide pools or control peptides (ViraFEST assay). Germline CDR1 LNHDA, CDR2 SQIVND (reference sequence). This CDR3 is 13 amino acids long. Trimming took 8 bases from V and 6 from J, leaving 15 bases between them. By proportion, this clonotype is large. The antigen is unknown.

The sequenced sample consisted of CD4+ T cells from blood, cultured in vitro. This clonotype originated in a human donor who had recovered from COVID-19. The V and J genes are TRBV19 and TRBJ2-3, with no clear D. The CDR3 loop reads CASSGLPMDTQYF. In DNA form, the CDR3 reads TGTGCCAGTTCCGGGCTGCCGATGGATACGCAGTATTTT.